This T cell receptor beta chain was sequenced during a study of CD8 T cells in ankylosing spondylitis. Whole-study findings and limits: Researchers reportedly found disease-linked clones significantly enriched in matched ankylosing spondylitis synovial fluid. Clones linked to disease, bearing a CD8+ phenotype, were relatively rare in peripheral blood.

TCRdb itself ran the 5' RACE reads through MiXCR, one entry per CDR3 protein. Of about 220,000 distinct CDR3 sequences in the sample, over 9.5% are singletons; the top ten hold 21%. This clonotype was counted between two and nine times. The antigen is unknown. The germline V gene has CDR1 SGHRS and CDR2 YFSETQ. The CDR3 covers 14 residues. Trimming pared 1 base from V and 1 base from J, leaving 8 bases between. The receptor was derived from a male donor with ankylosing spondylitis or in good health (not recorded which). The sample consisted of blood, either unsorted or a sorted T cell fraction (not recorded which). The J gene is TRBJ1-1, the V gene TRBV5-1; unclear D gene. The CDR3 is CASSLRPGNTEAFF. The CDR3 nucleotides read TGCGCCAGCAGCTTGAGGCCAGGGAACACTGAAGCTTTCTTT.